This entry lists 31 T cell receptor beta chains sequenced from one sample in a study of T cell clonality in common variable immunodeficiency. Profiled with immunoSEQ multiplex PCR; TCRdb holds only in-frame clones, not every one. Observed are roughly 60,000 clones, no singletons, with the top ten taking approximately 1.6%. Input material: peripheral blood mononuclear cells. The receptors were gathered from a person aged 18 to 75 in good health.

This clone was observed at least ten times. The missing CDR3 end, 3 residues past where the read stops, is filled in from the germline J gene. The rearrangement uses TRBV19 and TRBJ2-1; 14 nucleotides line up with TRBD2. CDR1 and CDR2 (germline): LNHDA, SQIVND (reference sequence). This CDR3 is 15 amino acids long. V shed 3 bases, J shed 7 bases, and the junction held 2 bases outside the gene matches. The CDR3 loop reads CASSIGTSGSNEQFF. CDR3 DNA, as far as it was read: TGTGCCAGTAGTATTGGGACTAGCGGGAGTAATGAG. The whole variable domain, remainder taken from reference TRBV19 and TRBJ2-1, is DGGITQSPKYLFRKEGQNVTLSCEQNLNHDAMYWYRQDPGQGLRLIYYSQIVNDFQKGDIAEGYSVSREKKESFPLTVTSAQKNPTAFYLCASSIGTSGSNEQFFGPGTRLTVL.

Ten or more counts support this clone. With the read ending 3 residues before the CDR3 end, the germline J gene is used to fill in that end. The chain employs TRBV5-4 and TRBJ2-7; tentatively, D is TRBD1 (6 bases). In germline, CDR1 is SGHNT, CDR2 YYREEE (reference sequence). Trimming removed 4 bases at V and 2 bases at J, with 13 bases between. The CDR3 is made up of 14 amino acids. The sequenced CDR3 bases are TGTGCCAGCAGCGGCCGGGACACACCCTACGAG. Translation: CASSGRDTPYE. In full, the CDR3 reads CASSGRDTPYEQYF.

Comment on this clone: From the germline J gene comes the end of the CDR3, since the read stops 3 residues before it. The chain links TRBV7-2 to TRBJ2-2, with 8 bases that match TRBD2. This CDR3 is built from 15 residues. Germline lookup yields CDR1 SGHTA and CDR2 FQGNSA. Losses at the gene ends were 1 base for V and 7 bases for J; bases not matched to a gene: 5. CDR3 bases read: TGTGCCAGCAGCTTAGTCGGGAGGGGTGGCGGGGAG. This codes for CASSLVGRGGGE. The full CDR3 sequence reads CASSLVGRGGGELFF.

Many counts were recorded for this clone. With the read ending 3 residues before the CDR3 end, the germline J gene is used to fill in that end. The chain recombines TRBV7-9 with TRBJ2-2; D ambiguous. Per the germline V gene, CDR1 is SEHNR and CDR2 is FQNEAQ (reference sequence). There are 13 residues in the CDR3. V was clipped by 5 bases and J by 7 bases, with 11 bases between them. The CDR3: CASSNKGIGELFF. Incomplete CDR3 DNA: TGTGCCAGCAGCAACAAGGGCATCGGGGAG.

This clone was observed at least ten times. The read is 3 residues too short to cover the CDR3 end, so that end is filled in from the germline J gene. This chain links TRBV5-1 with TRBJ1-2; D call uncertain. The CDR3 contains 15 residues. V dropped 0 bases and J dropped 0 bases, with 9 bases sitting between them. Germline-derived CDR1 and CDR2 are SGHRS and YFSETQ. The covered CDR3 bases are TGCGCCAGCAGCTTGGCCCTATCGGCTAACTATGGC. It encodes CASSLALSANYG. From start to end, the CDR3 is CASSLALSANYGYTF. Looking up the rest from reference TRBV5-1 and TRBJ1-2 gives the full variable domain: KAGVTQTPRYLIKTRGQQVTLSCSPISGHRSVSWYQQTPGQGLQFLFEYFSETQRNKGNFPGRFSGRQFSNSRSEMNVSTLELGDSALYLCASSLALSANYGYTFGSGTRLTVV.

Ten or more counts support this clone. The sequenced fragment ends 3 residues before the CDR3 boundary, so the rest is inferred from the germline J gene. The rearrangement joins TRBV2 to TRBJ1-6, with 10 nucleotides matching TRBD1. The CDR3 is made up of 14 amino acids. Per germline, CDR1 SNHLY and CDR2 FYNNEI. V was pared by 10 bases and J by 10 bases, with 10 bases of the junction left unmatched. Partial CDR3 DNA: TGTGCCACCAATGCGGGGACAGGGGACTCACCC. This gives the protein CATNAGTGDSP. The complete CDR3 reads CATNAGTGDSPLHF. Complete variable domain (other parts from reference TRBV2 and TRBJ1-6): EPEVTQTPSHQVTQMGQEVILRCVPISNHLYFYWYRQILGQKVEFLVSFYNNEISEKSEIFDDQFSVERPDGSNFTLKIRSTKLEDSAMYFCATNAGTGDSPLHFGNGTRLTVT.

This clone was picked up many times. From the germline J gene comes the end of the CDR3, since the read stops 3 residues before it. The genes are TRBV7-3 and TRBJ2-1; perhaps TRBD1 as D (5 bases). Trimming took off 4 bases at V and 1 base at J, with 14 bases between the two ends. The germline gives CDR1 SGHTA, CDR2 FQGTGA. This CDR3 contains 16 residues. This chain's CDR3 is CASSSGNNGSYNEQFF. CDR3 DNA (partial): TGTGCCAGCAGCTCAGGGAACAATGGGTCCTACAATGAG.

This clone has at least ten counts. The germline gene is not matched at one end of the junction; a read error may be the cause. Read coverage stops 3 residues before the CDR3 terminus; the germline J gene supplies the remainder. J is TRBJ2-6 and V is TRBV4-2; 10 bases line up with TRBD1. Germline V lookup: CDR1 LGHNA, CDR2 YNFKEQ. CDR3 length: 16 residues. CDR3 DNA (partial): TGCGCCAGCAGCCCAGACAGGGGGCCAGGGGCCAACGTC. Protein sequence: CASSPDRGPGANV. The CDR3 in full is CASSPDRGPGANVLTF.

In this sample, this clone turned up many times. With the read ending 3 residues before the CDR3 end, the germline J gene is used to fill in that end. The chain carries TRBV6-2 or TRBV6-3 and TRBJ2-1; 7 nucleotides align to TRBD1. The CDR3 loop spans 15 amino acids. CDR1 is MNHEY and CDR2 is SVGEGT in the germline V gene. The ends lost 6 bases at V and 5 bases at J; junction bases unmatched: 10. CDR3 loop: CASRTDRVRDNEQFF. The sequenced CDR3 bases are TGTGCCAGCAGGACAGACAGGGTTAGAGACAATGAG.

This clone was recorded many times. The DNA ends 3 residues before the CDR3 does, and the rest of the CDR3 is filled in from the germline J gene. The chain combines TRBV19 with TRBJ2-6; D may be TRBD2 (5 bases). V lost 0 bases and J 2 bases, leaving 14 bases between the germline ends. The CDR3 sequence is 18 residues long. Germline CDR1 is LNHDA and CDR2 is SQIVND (reference sequence). The CDR3 region is CASSIDPPGSAGANVLTF. The DNA read from the CDR3 is TGTGCCAGTAGTATAGATCCCCCGGGGTCGGCTGGGGCCAACGTC.

Turning to this clone: The read terminates 3 residues ahead of where the CDR3 ends, so the germline J gene completes it. The V and J genes are TRBV29-1 and TRBJ2-7; D call uncertain. Trimming shortened V by 4 bases and J by 4 bases, and 8 bases separated the two germline ends. Germline V gene data show CDR1 as SQVTM and CDR2 as ANQGSEA. The CDR3 sequence is 11 residues long. CDR3 bases read: TGCAGCGTTGGGTACGGGTACGAG. Translation gives CSVGYGYE. The CDR3 reads in full as CSVGYGYEQYF.

This clone has a count of ten or more. The sequenced fragment ends 3 residues before the CDR3 boundary, so the rest is inferred from the germline J gene. The gene calls are TRBV30 and TRBJ2-1; TRBD2 is a possible D gene (6 bases). In germline, CDR1 is GTSNPN, CDR2 SVGIG (reference sequence). V dropped 2 bases and J dropped 1 base, with 9 bases sitting between them. This CDR3 region has 14 residues. The CDR3 bases that were read are TGTGCCTGGAGTACCGGGACTTCCTACAATGAG. Translated: CAWSTGTSYNE. Given in full, the CDR3 is CAWSTGTSYNEQFF.

Ten or more counts support this clone. Read coverage stops 3 residues before the CDR3 terminus; the germline J gene supplies the remainder. The gene calls are TRBV20-1 and TRBJ2-5; TRBD2 matches at 8 bases. Trimming removed 5 bases from V and 0 bases from J; junction bases left unmatched: 5. CDR1 is DFQATT, CDR2 SNEGSKA, per germline (reference sequence). The CDR3 runs to 14 residues. CDR3 DNA (partial): TGCAGTGCTCCCAAGACTAGCGACCAAGAGACC. This codes for CSAPKTSDQET. Given in full, the CDR3 is CSAPKTSDQETQYF.

This clone appeared many times. The CDR3 end falls 3 residues outside the read, so it is completed with the germline J gene. The chain is built from TRBV20-1 and TRBJ2-7; 10 nucleotides match TRBD2. With V trimmed by 3 bases and J by 6 bases, 5 bases remained unmatched. The length of the CDR3 is 13 residues. From germline, CDR1 is DFQATT and CDR2 SNEGSKA (reference sequence). The part of the CDR3 DNA that was read is TGCAGTGCTAGGGCTAGCGGGGGTGGCGAG. It codes for CSARASGGGE. The full CDR3 protein is CSARASGGGEQYF.

This clone was observed at least ten times. The CDR3 end lies 3 residues beyond the end of the read and is filled in from the germline J gene. This chain links TRBV2 with TRBJ2-5, with 10 bases that match TRBD2. This CDR3 comprises 15 residues. Looked up from germline, CDR1 is SNHLY and CDR2 is FYNNEI. Trimming at V came to 6 bases and at J to 3 bases, leaving 7 bases not matched to a gene. CDR3 bases read: TGTGCCAGCAGAGAACTTAGCGGGAGGAAAGAGACC. Protein: CASRELSGRKET. The complete CDR3 protein is CASRELSGRKETQYF.

This clone has a count of ten or more. The read stops 3 residues short of the end of the CDR3; the missing end is completed from the germline J gene. The rearrangement joins TRBV24-1 to TRBJ2-1; TRBD1 matches 7 bases. Germline V gene data show CDR1 as KGHDR and CDR2 as SFDVKD. The CDR3 is 12 residues long. V gave up 11 bases and J gave up 2 bases; unmatched junction bases: 2. The CDR3 protein is CAIGTAYNEQFF. The sequenced part of the CDR3 DNA is TGTGCCATCGGGACAGCCTACAATGAG.

This clone was observed at least ten times. The read terminates 3 residues before the CDR3 end, so the remaining end is supplied by the germline J gene. The chain has TRBV19 and TRBJ2-2; a possible D gene is TRBD2 (7 bases). From germline, CDR1 is LNHDA and CDR2 SQIVND (reference sequence). V lost 6 bases to trimming and J lost 6 bases, with 17 bases between them. This CDR3 region has 15 residues. The CDR3 DNA, read in part, is TGTGCCAGTAGAGGGGGAGGGCTGATGTCCGGGGAG. It is translated as CASRGGGLMSGE. The full CDR3 protein reads CASRGGGLMSGELFF. The full variable domain, completed using reference TRBV19 and TRBJ2-2, is DGGITQSPKYLFRKEGQNVTLSCEQNLNHDAMYWYRQDPGQGLRLIYYSQIVNDFQKGDIAEGYSVSREKKESFPLTVTSAQKNPTAFYLCASRGGGLMSGELFFGEGSRLTVL.

In this sample, this clone turned up many times. From the germline J gene comes the end of the CDR3, since the read stops 3 residues before it. The chain couples TRBV20-1 to TRBJ2-5; the match to TRBD2 covers 11 bases. The germline CDR1 and CDR2 sequences are DFQATT and SNEGSKA (reference sequence). The CDR3 runs to 15 residues. The V and J ends lost 5 bases and 1 base, in that order; junction bases with no gene match: 6. CDR3: CSAHMGLAVQETQYF. The CDR3 bases that were read are TGCAGTGCTCATATGGGACTAGCGGTCCAAGAGACC.

To note about this clone: The read ends 3 residues early relative to the CDR3; the germline J gene fills the gap. The genes are TRBV2 and TRBJ1-6, with 10 nucleotides matching TRBD1. From germline, CDR1 is SNHLY and CDR2 FYNNEI. V dropped 4 bases and J dropped 9; count of bases not matched to a gene: 3. The CDR3 has 14 amino acids. The covered CDR3 bases are TGTGCCAGCAGTGGGGGGACAGGGGCTTCACCC. Amino acids: CASSGGTGASP. The CDR3 reads in full as CASSGGTGASPLHF.

This clone was seen at least ten times. Read coverage stops 3 residues before the CDR3 terminus; the germline J gene supplies the remainder. The J gene is TRBJ1-6, the V gene TRBV7-8; 7 nucleotides match TRBD1. The CDR3 contains 16 residues. The trim removed 5 bases at V and 6 bases at J, leaving 10 bases unmatched. Looked up from germline, CDR1 is SGHVS and CDR2 is FQNEAQ. The CDR3 loop reads CASSPEGQLTNSPLHF. CDR3 DNA (partial): TGTGCCAGCAGCCCCGAGGGACAGCTGACTAATTCACCC.

A word on this clone: The read ends 3 residues early relative to the CDR3; the germline J gene fills the gap. V is TRBV2 and J is TRBJ1-3; D is perhaps TRBD1 (6 bases). V was clipped by 6 bases and J by 8 bases, with 17 bases between them. Per the germline V gene, CDR1 is SNHLY and CDR2 is FYNNEI. The CDR3 loop spans 14 amino acids. The sequenced CDR3 bases are TGTGCCAGCAGGCCGGCGGGGGGGCTGTACACC. Its protein is CASRPAGGLYT. In full, the CDR3 is CASRPAGGLYTIYF.

This clone was picked up many times. The sequenced fragment ends 3 residues before the CDR3 boundary, so the rest is inferred from the germline J gene. The V call is TRBV2, the J call TRBJ1-2; 7 bases are shared with TRBD1. This CDR3 region has 13 residues. CDR1 and CDR2 (germline): SNHLY, FYNNEI. The ends lost 4 bases at V and 5 bases at J; junction bases unmatched: 4. The CDR3 reads CASSADRDYGYTF. CDR3 bases read: TGTGCCAGCAGTGCAGACAGGGATTATGGC.

This clone was seen many times. The read terminates 3 residues ahead of where the CDR3 ends, so the germline J gene completes it. The chain uses TRBV5-1 and TRBJ2-5, with 9 bases that match TRBD2. Trimming took 0 bases from V and 2 from J; bases not matched to a gene: 2. The CDR3 extends over 15 amino acids. Germline values: CDR1 SGHRS, CDR2 YFSETQ. Incomplete CDR3 DNA: TGCGCCAGCAGCTTGGTGACTAGCGGTCAAGAGACC. It specifies CASSLVTSGQET. The full CDR3 reads CASSLVTSGQETQYF.

This clone was recorded at least ten times. The read is 3 residues too short to cover the CDR3 end, so that end is filled in from the germline J gene. The J gene is TRBJ1-2, the V gene TRBV30; TRBD1 aligns across 7 bases. Looked up from germline, CDR1 is GTSNPN and CDR2 is SVGIG (reference sequence). This CDR3 contains 12 residues. The CDR3 bases that were read are TGTGCCTGGAGTTCCCAAGGGGGCGCC. Translated, it gives CAWSSQGGA. The full CDR3 protein reads CAWSSQGGAYTF.

This clone was detected ten times or more. The CDR3 end lies 3 residues beyond the end of the read and is filled in from the germline J gene. The chain uses TRBV2 and TRBJ2-5, with no clear D. This CDR3 has 11 amino acids. V lost 7 bases and J lost 3, with 6 bases in between. Germline assignment: CDR1 SNHLY and CDR2 FYNNEI. This CDR3 reads CASKKEETQYF. The CDR3 bases that were read are TGTGCCAGCAAGAAGGAAGAGACC.

This clone was found many times. The CDR3 end is not reached by the read, which stops 3 residues before it; the germline J gene fills it in. This sequence joins TRBV5-6 and TRBJ2-7, with TRBD1 identical over 7 bases. The ends lost 4 bases at V and 1 base at J; junction bases unmatched: 8. This CDR3 comprises 15 residues. Germline V CDR1 and CDR2: SGHDT, YYEEEE. CDR3 sequence reads: CASSQTGSLSYEQYF. The DNA read from the CDR3 is TGTGCCAGCAGCCAGACAGGGAGTCTTTCCTACGAG.

At least ten counts were recorded for this clone. Read coverage stops 3 residues before the CDR3 terminus; the germline J gene supplies the remainder. The chain employs TRBV20-1 and TRBJ2-7; a weak D match, TRBD1 (6 bases). Trimming cost V 5 bases and J 6 bases, with 23 bases left between them. The CDR3 spans 15 residues. Germline CDR1 reads DFQATT; CDR2 reads SNEGSKA (reference sequence). CDR3 DNA, as far as it was read: TGCAGTGCTGGGGGCACCGGGACGGCCGGCCTCGAG. Residues: CSAGGTGTAGLE. The entire CDR3 is CSAGGTGTAGLEQYF.

In its sample, this clone was seen many times. Sequencing ends 3 residues short of the CDR3 end; the germline J gene provides the rest. The chain uses TRBV20-1 and TRBJ1-1; 7 bases agree with TRBD1. CDR3 length: 15 residues. V trimming: 3 bases; J trimming: 2 bases; junction bases outside the gene matches: 9. Looked up from germline, CDR1 is DFQATT and CDR2 is SNEGSKA (reference sequence). The CDR3 sequence is CSARISGQLNTEAFF. The sequenced CDR3 bases are TGCAGTGCTAGGATCTCGGGACAGCTAAACACTGAA.

This clone was seen a handful of times. Read data end 3 residues before the CDR3 end; the end is taken from the germline J gene. The chain has TRBV6-2 or TRBV6-3 and TRBJ2-1; D is possibly TRBD2 (6 bases). Per the germline V gene, CDR1 is MNHEY and CDR2 is SVGEGT. Deletions cut 5 bases from V and 7 bases from J, with 21 bases between. The length of the CDR3 is 16 residues. This chain's CDR3 is CASSPGRGLALNEQFF. CDR3 DNA (partial): TGTGCCAGCAGTCCCGGCCGTGGTCTAGCGTTGAATGAG.

This clone was observed a handful of times. The read terminates 3 residues before the CDR3 end, so the remaining end is supplied by the germline J gene. The V and J genes are TRBV7-9 and TRBJ1-4; D perhaps matches TRBD1 (6 bases). Per germline, CDR1 SEHNR and CDR2 FQNEAQ (reference sequence). The CDR3 covers 15 residues. Trimming took 3 bases from V and 8 from J, leaving 16 bases between them. CDR3 region: CASSLGRGRAEKLFF. CDR3 DNA, as far as it was read: TGTGCCAGCAGCTTGGGCAGGGGTAGAGCGGAAAAA.

This clone was counted ten times or more. With the read ending 3 residues before the CDR3 end, the germline J gene is used to fill in that end. This chain joins TRBV6-2 or TRBV6-3 and TRBJ2-3, with 8 bases matching TRBD1. CDR3 length equals 16 residues. Trimming at V came to 6 bases and at J to 8 bases, leaving 16 bases not matched to a gene. Germline V CDR1 and CDR2: MNHEY, SVGEGT. The part of the CDR3 DNA that was read is TGTGCCAGCAGCGCCCCTCGGACAGGGCGATTGGGTACG. Encoded protein: CASSAPRTGRLGT. The whole CDR3 reads CASSAPRTGRLGTQYF.